This T cell receptor (beta chain) was profiled in a study of blood T cell repertoires in COVID-19. For the study at large: Sites in the United States, Italy and Spain provided acute and convalescent COVID-19 samples.

The CDR3 is 12 residues long. Trimming took off 0 bases at V and 12 bases at J, with 11 bases between the two ends. CDR1 and CDR2 (germline): LGHDT, YNNKEL (reference sequence). Some clones are missing from TCRdb's copy, which holds only in-frame ones; the method was immunoSEQ multiplex PCR. This sample carries 160,000 or so clones, 79% of them seen once, and the ten largest clones take 8.1%. Sequenced sample: peripheral blood. This receptor was taken from a woman aged 55 to 70 with COVID-19, enrolled during active disease. The genes are TRBV3-1 (or the pseudogene TRBV3-2) and TRBJ1-2; D is unresolved. The CDR3 nucleotides are TGTGCCAGCAGCCAAGAGGTGGGCGTGGACACCTTC. Its protein is CASSQEVGVDTF.